Below are 15 T cell receptor beta chains sequenced from a single sample in a study of early T cells in non-severe SARS-CoV-2 infection. MiXCR, applied by TCRdb to the 5' RACE reads, yields one record per CDR3 protein. Among 50,000 to 75,000 distinct CDR3 sequences listed, around 12% were seen once. Source: whole blood, taken at baseline. Every receptor here comes from an adult who was a healthcare worker with PCR-confirmed SARS-CoV-2 infection or an uninfected control (not recorded which). The donor label of this sample is uncertain.

This clonotype was picked up a small number of times. The J gene is TRBJ2-2, the V gene TRBV5-1; weak D call: TRBD2 (5 bases). CDR1 is SGHRS, CDR2 YFSETQ, per germline. The length of the CDR3 is 16 residues. Trimming removed 4 bases at V and 0 bases at J, with 13 bases between. CDR3 nucleotide sequence: TGCGCCAGCAGCCGGGATGGACGGACGAACACCGGGGAGCTGTTTTTT. Translated, it gives CASSRDGRTNTGELFF. The full variable domain, completed using reference TRBV5-1 and TRBJ2-2, is KAGVTQTPRYLIKTRGQQVTLSCSPISGHRSVSWYQQTPGQGLQFLFEYFSETQRNKGNFPGRFSGRQFSNSRSEMNVSTLELGDSALYLCASSRDGRTNTGELFFGEGSRLTVL.

V usage is TRBV2 and J usage is TRBJ1-1, with a tentative D call TRBD1 (6 bases). Looked up from germline, CDR1 is SNHLY and CDR2 is FYNNEI. Trimming cost V 4 bases and J 5 bases, with 14 bases left between them. The CDR3 is 14 amino acids. For the CDR3, the DNA is TGTGCCAGCAGTGCAAGACAGGTGGGGACTGAAGCTTTCTTT. Protein sequence: CASSARQVGTEAFF.

This clonotype was picked up a small number of times. This rearrangement joins TRBV6-2 or TRBV6-3 to TRBJ2-7; 8 positions agree with TRBD2. In germline, CDR1 is MNHEY, CDR2 SVGEGT. The CDR3 totals 13 residues. The V gene end was trimmed by 3 bases and the J gene end by 6 bases; junction bases not matched to a gene: 4. The CDR3 here is CASSYPGTSEQYV. The CDR3 bases are TGTGCCAGCAGTTATCCTGGGACTAGCGAGCAGTACGTC.

The chain's CDR3 is CASRGQGGETQYF. DNA of the CDR3: TGTGCCAGCAGGGGACAGGGAGGGGAGACCCAGTACTTC. The V call is TRBV12-3 or TRBV12-4, the J call TRBJ2-5; 9 bases agree with TRBD1. This CDR3 region has 13 residues. Unmatched junction bases numbered 4, after V lost 6 bases and J lost 5 bases.

The sample holds many counts of this clonotype. V is TRBV2 and J is TRBJ2-2; 13 nucleotides align to TRBD2. The trim removed 5 bases at V and 1 base at J, leaving 4 bases unmatched. From germline, CDR1 is SNHLY and CDR2 FYNNEI. CDR3 length: 17 amino acids. The CDR3 loop is CASSTGTSGVNTGELFF. CDR3 coding DNA: TGTGCCAGCAGTACCGGGACTAGCGGGGTGAACACCGGGGAGCTGTTTTTT.

This clonotype came up a few times. The chain carries TRBV10-3 and TRBJ1-6, with D perhaps TRBD1 (5 bases). In germline, CDR1 is ENHRY, CDR2 SYGVKD. The V end lost 6 bases, the J end lost 5 bases, and 14 bases lay between the germline ends. This CDR3 is 15 amino acids long. The CDR3 DNA is TGTGCCATCAGGAACGACGGAGGGGATAATTCACCCCTCCACTTT. This codes for CAIRNDGGDNSPLHF.

The chain uses TRBV6-1 and TRBJ2-3; the match to TRBD1 covers 7 bases. The CDR3 consists of 15 residues. The trim removed 2 bases at V and 4 bases at J, leaving 6 bases unmatched. Germline CDR1 reads MNHNS; CDR2 reads SASEGT. CDR3 region: CASSEQGVIPDTQYF. CDR3 DNA sequence: TGTGCCAGCAGTGAACAGGGGGTCATCCCAGATACGCAGTATTTT.

This chain links TRBV6-5 with TRBJ1-1, with D unresolved. This CDR3 has 13 amino acids. With 7 bases removed from V and 1 base from J, the gap between germline ends came to 10 bases. Germline-derived CDR1 and CDR2 are MNHEY and SVGAGI. CDR3 sequence reads: CASTDIGNTEAFF. The CDR3 DNA follows: TGTGCCAGCACCGACATTGGGAACACTGAAGCTTTCTTT.

This clonotype was seen a handful of times. The rearrangement links TRBV3-1 to TRBJ1-2; TRBD1 aligns across 7 bases. The V gene's germline CDR1 is LGHDT and CDR2 YNNKEL (reference sequence). The CDR3 covers 15 residues. The V gene end was trimmed by 2 bases and the J gene end by 0 bases; junction bases not matched to a gene: 3. The CDR3 coding sequence is TGTGCCAGCAGCCAACAGACAGGGCCTAACTATGGCTACACCTTC. Translation gives CASSQQTGPNYGYTF.

In its sample, this clonotype was seen a few times. This rearrangement joins TRBV18 to TRBJ2-1; 8 bases match TRBD2. This CDR3 comprises 16 residues. V shed 1 base and J 6 bases; nucleotides not matched to a gene: 8. CDR1 is KGHSH and CDR2 is LQKENI in the germline V gene. The CDR3 loop is CASSPLSTSAFNEQFF. The CDR3 DNA reads as TGTGCCAGCTCACCACTCTCGACTAGCGCTTTCAATGAGCAGTTCTTC. Using reference TRBV18 and TRBJ2-1 for the parts outside the CDR3, the full variable domain is NAGVMQNPRHLVRRRGQEARLRCSPMKGHSHVYWYRQLPEEGLKFMVYLQKENIIDESGMPKERFSAEFPKEGPSILRIQQVVRGDSAAYFCASSPLSTSAFNEQFFGPGTRLTVL.

V and J are TRBV28 and TRBJ2-7, with no clear D. CDR3 length: 14 residues. In germline, CDR1 is MDHEN, CDR2 SYDVKM. V dropped 6 bases and J dropped 2 bases, with 14 bases sitting between them. In DNA, the CDR3 is TGTGCCAGCAGAGTAAGCAGGCCTCCCTACGAGCAGTACGTC. The encoded protein is CASRVSRPPYEQYV.

V gene TRBV28 combines with J gene TRBJ2-5; D assignment may be TRBD1 or TRBD2 (6 bases each). CDR1 is MDHEN, CDR2 SYDVKM, per germline. The CDR3 is made up of 13 amino acids. Deletions cut 7 bases from V and 5 bases from J, with 14 bases between. In nucleotides, the CDR3 is TGTGCCAGCACCGTTGGGGGGCGGGAGACCCAGTACTTC. Amino acid sequence: CASTVGGRETQYF. Drawing the rest from reference TRBV28 and TRBJ2-5, the complete variable domain is DVKVTQSSRYLVKRTGEKVFLECVQDMDHENMFWYRQDPGLGLRLIYFSYDVKMKEKGDIPEGYSVSREKKERFSLILESASTNQTSMYLCASTVGGRETQYFGPGTRLLVL.

The V call is TRBV28, the J call TRBJ2-5; 7 nucleotides match TRBD1. Looked up from germline, CDR1 is MDHEN and CDR2 is SYDVKM. V was pared by 4 bases and J by 5 bases, with 19 bases of the junction left unmatched. There are 18 residues in the CDR3. The chain's CDR3 is CASSSLEGGAFPGETQYF. The CDR3 DNA reads TGTGCCAGCAGTTCCCTCGAAGGGGGCGCCTTCCCGGGGGAGACCCAGTACTTC.

This clonotype was counted only a few times. The chain links TRBV4-1 to TRBJ1-6; 7 bases are a match to TRBD1. J was trimmed by 3 bases and V by 3 bases; bases with no gene match: 11. The V gene's germline CDR1 is MGHRA and CDR2 YSYEKL. CDR3 size: 18 residues. CDR3 DNA sequence: TGCGCCAGCAGCCAGATCCCCCTCGGGACAGACTATAATTCACCCCTCCACTTT. This codes for CASSQIPLGTDYNSPLHF.

The V call is TRBV29-1, the J call TRBJ2-5, with 11 bases matching TRBD2. V was pared by 6 bases and J by 9 bases, with 12 bases of the junction left unmatched. The CDR3 totals 14 residues. Germline loops: CDR1 SQVTM, CDR2 ANQGSEA. The CDR3 DNA reads as TGCAGCGTCGGGTTGACTAGCGGGGCGCGGGCCCAGTACTTC. It is translated as CSVGLTSGARAQYF.